This T cell receptor beta chain appears in the sequencing data of a study of blood T cell repertoires in COVID-19. The overall study: Sites in the United States, Italy and Spain provided acute and convalescent COVID-19 samples. PBMCs, B-cell-depleted T cells, or T cells were the source of the cDNA or gDNA that made up the material.

Original methodology: Scientists estimated how many nucleated cells there were by amplifying reference gene primers. The table came from immunoSEQ multiplex PCR; TCRdb's copy has only in-frame clones and leaves some out. From that table come the V and J calls and clone size; the DNA was used to work out D and trimming. This sample yields more than 95,000 clones, of which roughly 85% are seen a single time; 5% to 8% belongs to the top ten. The germline V gene encodes CDR1 SEHNR and CDR2 FQNEAQ (reference sequence). This CDR3 is 13 amino acids long. V dropped 5 bases and J dropped 5 bases, with 12 bases sitting between them.

The TCR was taken from a man older than 75 with active or convalescent COVID-19. The chain recombines TRBV7-9 with TRBJ2-5; maybe TRBD1 (6 bases). The sequenced sample consisted of peripheral blood. The CDR3 nucleotides are TGTGCCAGCAGCCAGGACAGAGGGGAGACCCAGTACTTC. Encoded protein: CASSQDRGETQYF. The full variable domain, its missing parts supplied by reference TRBV7-9 and TRBJ2-5, is DTGVSQNPRHKITKRGQNVTFRCDPISEHNRLYWYRQTLGQGPEFLTYFQNEAQLEKSRLLSDRFSAERPKGSFSTLEIQRTEQGDSAMYLCASSQDRGETQYFGPGTRLLVL.